This TCR beta chain is from a study of blood T cells in healthy people across ages. Deletions cut 6 bases from V and 4 bases from J, with 7 bases between. The CDR3 has 13 residues. PCR was performed a second time for roughly 7 to 12 cycles using a sample-barcoded 5' primer and a J-beta primer mix. Each CDR3 protein is one row after TCRdb ran MiXCR on the 5' RACE reads. The sample has 600,000 to 1,000,000 distinct CDR3 sequences; about three fifths are singletons. This clonotype was obtained from a man aged 25 to 40 in good health. This chain uses TRBV12-3 or TRBV12-4 with TRBJ2-6; D not resolved. The sample taken for sequencing was blood. The CDR3, as DNA: TGTGCCAGCAGCCCCAACGGGGCCAACGTCCTGACTTTC. Translating gives CASSPNGANVLTF.